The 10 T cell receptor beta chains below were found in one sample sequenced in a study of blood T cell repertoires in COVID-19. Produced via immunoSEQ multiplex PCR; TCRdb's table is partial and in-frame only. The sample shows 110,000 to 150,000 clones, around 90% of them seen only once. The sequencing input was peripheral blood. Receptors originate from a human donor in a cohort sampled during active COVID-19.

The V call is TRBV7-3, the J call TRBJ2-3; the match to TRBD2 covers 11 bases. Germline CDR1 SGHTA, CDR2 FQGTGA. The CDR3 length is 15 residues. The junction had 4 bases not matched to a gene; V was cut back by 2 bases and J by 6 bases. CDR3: CASSLLAGGSDTQYF. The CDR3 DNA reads TGTGCCAGCAGCTTACTAGCGGGAGGTTCCGATACGCAGTATTTT. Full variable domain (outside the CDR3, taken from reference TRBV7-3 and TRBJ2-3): GAGVSQTPSNKVTEKGKYVELRCDPISGHTALYWYRQSLGQGPEFLIYFQGTGAADDSGLPNDRFFAVRPEGSVSTLKIQRTERGDSAVYLCASSLLAGGSDTQYFGPGTRLTVL.

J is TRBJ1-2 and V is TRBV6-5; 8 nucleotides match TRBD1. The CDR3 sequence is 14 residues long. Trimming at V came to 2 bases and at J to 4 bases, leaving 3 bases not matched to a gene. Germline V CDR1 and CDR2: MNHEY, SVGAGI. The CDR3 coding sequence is TGTGCCAGCAGTTACGACGGACAGGGCTATGGCTACACCTTC. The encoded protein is CASSYDGQGYGYTF.

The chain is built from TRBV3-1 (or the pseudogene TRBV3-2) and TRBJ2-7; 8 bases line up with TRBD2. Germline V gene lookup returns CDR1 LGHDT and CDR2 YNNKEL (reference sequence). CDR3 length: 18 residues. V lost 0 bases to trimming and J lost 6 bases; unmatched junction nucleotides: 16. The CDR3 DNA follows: TGTGCCAGCAGCCAAGATTTTGTGGCCAGCGGGGGCTCGGGCGAGCAGTACTTC. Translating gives CASSQDFVASGGSGEQYF.

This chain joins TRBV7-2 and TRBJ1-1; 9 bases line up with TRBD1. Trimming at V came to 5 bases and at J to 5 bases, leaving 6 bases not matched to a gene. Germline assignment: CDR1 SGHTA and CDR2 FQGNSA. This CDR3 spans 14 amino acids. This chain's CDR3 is CASSAGTGWTEAFF. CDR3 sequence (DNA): TGTGCCAGCAGCGCCGGGACAGGGTGGACTGAAGCTTTCTTT. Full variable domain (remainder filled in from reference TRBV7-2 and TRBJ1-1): GAGVSQSPSNKVTEKGKDVELRCDPISGHTALYWYRQSLGQGLEFLIYFQGNSAPDKSGLPSDRFSAERTGGSVSTLTIQRTQQEDSAVYLCASSAGTGWTEAFFGQGTRLTVV.

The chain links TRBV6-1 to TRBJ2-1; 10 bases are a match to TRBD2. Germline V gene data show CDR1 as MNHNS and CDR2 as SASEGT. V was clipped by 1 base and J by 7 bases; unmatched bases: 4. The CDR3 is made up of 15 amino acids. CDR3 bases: TGTGCCAGCAGTGAAGTGGCTAGCGGGGGTAATGAGCAGTTCTTC. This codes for CASSEVASGGNEQFF.

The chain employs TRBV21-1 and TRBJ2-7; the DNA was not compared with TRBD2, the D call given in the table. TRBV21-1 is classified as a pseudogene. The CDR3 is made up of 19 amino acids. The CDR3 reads CASSGEGVTGGKSTYEQYF. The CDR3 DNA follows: TGTGCCAGCAGCGGGGAGGGGGTGACTGGCGGGAAATCAACCTACGAGCAGTACTTC.

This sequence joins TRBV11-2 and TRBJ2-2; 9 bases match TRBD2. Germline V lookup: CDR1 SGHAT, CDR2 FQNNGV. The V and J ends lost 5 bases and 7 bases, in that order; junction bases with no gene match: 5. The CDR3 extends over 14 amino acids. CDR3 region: CASSKERGVGELFF. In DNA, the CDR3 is TGTGCCAGCAGCAAGGAGCGGGGGGTCGGGGAGCTGTTTTTT.

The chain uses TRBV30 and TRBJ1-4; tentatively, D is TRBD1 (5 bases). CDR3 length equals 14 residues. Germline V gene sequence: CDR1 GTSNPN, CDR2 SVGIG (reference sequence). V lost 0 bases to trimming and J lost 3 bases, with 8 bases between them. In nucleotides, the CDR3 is TGTGCCTGGAGTGTTCCGACAGCTAATGAAAAACTGTTTTTT. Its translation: CAWSVPTANEKLFF.

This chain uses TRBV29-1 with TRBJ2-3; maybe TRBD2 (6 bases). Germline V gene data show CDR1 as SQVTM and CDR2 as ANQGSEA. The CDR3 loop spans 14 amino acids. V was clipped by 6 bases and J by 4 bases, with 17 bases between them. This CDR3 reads CSVAGLYTADTQYF. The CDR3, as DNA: TGCAGCGTCGCGGGACTCTACACGGCAGATACGCAGTATTTT.

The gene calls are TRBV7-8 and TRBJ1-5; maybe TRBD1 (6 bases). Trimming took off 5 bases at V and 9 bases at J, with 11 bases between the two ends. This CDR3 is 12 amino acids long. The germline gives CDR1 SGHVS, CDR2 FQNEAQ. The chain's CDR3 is CASSPRGGPQHF. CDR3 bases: TGTGCCAGCAGCCCCAGGGGCGGGCCCCAGCATTTT.